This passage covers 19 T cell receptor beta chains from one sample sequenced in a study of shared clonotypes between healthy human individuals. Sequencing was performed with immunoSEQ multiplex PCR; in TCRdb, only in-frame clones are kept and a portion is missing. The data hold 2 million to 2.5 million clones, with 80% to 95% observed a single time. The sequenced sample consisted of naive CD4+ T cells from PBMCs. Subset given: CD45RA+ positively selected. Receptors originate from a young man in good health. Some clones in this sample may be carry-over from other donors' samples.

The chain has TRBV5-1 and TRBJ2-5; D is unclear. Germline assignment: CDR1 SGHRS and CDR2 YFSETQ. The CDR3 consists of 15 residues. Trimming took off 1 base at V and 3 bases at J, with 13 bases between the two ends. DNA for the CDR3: TGCGCCAGCAGCTTGCAAGGTCCTACCGAAGAGACCCAGTACTTC. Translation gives CASSLQGPTEETQYF.

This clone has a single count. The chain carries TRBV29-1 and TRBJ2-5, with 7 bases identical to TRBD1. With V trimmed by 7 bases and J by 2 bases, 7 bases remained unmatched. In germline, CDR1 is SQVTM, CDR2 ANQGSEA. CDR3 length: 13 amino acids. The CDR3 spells CSERTGLQETQYF. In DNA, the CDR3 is TGCAGCGAGAGGACAGGCCTTCAAGAGACCCAGTACTTC.

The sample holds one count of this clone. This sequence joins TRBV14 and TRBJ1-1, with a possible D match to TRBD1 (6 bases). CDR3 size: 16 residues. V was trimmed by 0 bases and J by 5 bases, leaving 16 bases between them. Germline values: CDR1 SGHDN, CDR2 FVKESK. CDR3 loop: CASSQDIIGGGTEAFF. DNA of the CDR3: TGTGCCAGCAGCCAAGATATAATAGGGGGGGGAACTGAAGCTTTCTTT.

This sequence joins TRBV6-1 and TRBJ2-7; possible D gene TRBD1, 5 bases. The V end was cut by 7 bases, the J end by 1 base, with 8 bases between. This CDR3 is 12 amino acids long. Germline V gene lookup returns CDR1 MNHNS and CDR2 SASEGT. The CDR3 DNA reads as TGTGCCAGCACGGACACGTCCTACGAGCAGTACTTC. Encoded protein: CASTDTSYEQYF.

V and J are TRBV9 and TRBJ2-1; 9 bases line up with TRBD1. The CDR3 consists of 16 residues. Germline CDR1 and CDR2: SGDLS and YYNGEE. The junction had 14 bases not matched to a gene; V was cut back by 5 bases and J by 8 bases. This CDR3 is CASRPAGTGRGDEQFF. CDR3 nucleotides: TGTGCCAGCAGACCAGCCGGGACAGGGAGGGGGGATGAGCAGTTCTTC.

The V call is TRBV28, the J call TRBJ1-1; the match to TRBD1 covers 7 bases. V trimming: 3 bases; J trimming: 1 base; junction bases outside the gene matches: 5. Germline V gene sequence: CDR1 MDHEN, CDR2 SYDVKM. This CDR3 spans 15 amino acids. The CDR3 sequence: CASSFLDRPNTEAFF. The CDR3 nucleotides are TGTGCCAGCAGTTTCCTGGACAGGCCGAACACTGAAGCTTTCTTT.

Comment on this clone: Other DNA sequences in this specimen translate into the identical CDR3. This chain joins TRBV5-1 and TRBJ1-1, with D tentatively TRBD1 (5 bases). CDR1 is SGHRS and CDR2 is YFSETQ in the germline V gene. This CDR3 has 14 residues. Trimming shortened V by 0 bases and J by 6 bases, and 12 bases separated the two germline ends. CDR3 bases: TGCGCCAGCAGCTTGGGGGGGTCGTTGGCTGAAGCTTTCTTT. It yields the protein CASSLGGSLAEAFF.

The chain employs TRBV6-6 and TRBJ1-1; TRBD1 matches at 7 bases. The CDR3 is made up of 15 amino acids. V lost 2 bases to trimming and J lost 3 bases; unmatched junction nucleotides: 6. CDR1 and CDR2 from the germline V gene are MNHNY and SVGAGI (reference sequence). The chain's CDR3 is CASSYVTTGDTEAFF. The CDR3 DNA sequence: TGTGCCAGCAGTTACGTGACCACAGGGGACACTGAAGCTTTCTTT.

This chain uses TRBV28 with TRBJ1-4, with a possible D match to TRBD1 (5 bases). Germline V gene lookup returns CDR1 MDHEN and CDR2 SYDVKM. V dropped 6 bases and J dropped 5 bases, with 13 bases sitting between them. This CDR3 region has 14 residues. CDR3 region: CASRGPRVNEKLFF. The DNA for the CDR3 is TGTGCCAGCAGGGGACCGAGAGTGAATGAAAAACTGTTTTTT.

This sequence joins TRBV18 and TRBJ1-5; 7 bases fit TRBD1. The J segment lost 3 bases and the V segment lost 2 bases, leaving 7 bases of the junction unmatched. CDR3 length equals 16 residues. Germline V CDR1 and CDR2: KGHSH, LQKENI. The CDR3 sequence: CASSPYTGTVNQPQHF. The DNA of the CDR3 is TGTGCCAGCTCACCATATACCGGGACAGTCAATCAGCCCCAGCATTTT.

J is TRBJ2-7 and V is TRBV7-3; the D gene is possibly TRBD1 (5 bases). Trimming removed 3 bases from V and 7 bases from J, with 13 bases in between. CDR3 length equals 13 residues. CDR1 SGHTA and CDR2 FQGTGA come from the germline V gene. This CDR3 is CASSLYQGLEQYF. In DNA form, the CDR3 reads TGTGCCAGCAGCTTGTATCAGGGATTGGAGCAGTACTTC.

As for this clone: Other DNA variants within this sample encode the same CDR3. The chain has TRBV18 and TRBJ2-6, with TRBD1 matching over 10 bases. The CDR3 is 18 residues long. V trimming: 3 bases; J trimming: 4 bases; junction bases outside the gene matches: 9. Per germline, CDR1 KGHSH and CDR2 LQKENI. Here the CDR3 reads CASSPPGQGTSGANVLTF. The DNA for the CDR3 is TGTGCCAGCTCACCGCCGGGACAGGGGACTTCGGGGGCCAACGTCCTGACTTTC. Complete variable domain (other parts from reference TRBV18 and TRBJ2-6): NAGVMQNPRHLVRRRGQEARLRCSPMKGHSHVYWYRQLPEEGLKFMVYLQKENIIDESGMPKERFSAEFPKEGPSILRIQQVVRGDSAAYFCASSPPGQGTSGANVLTFGAGSRLTVL.

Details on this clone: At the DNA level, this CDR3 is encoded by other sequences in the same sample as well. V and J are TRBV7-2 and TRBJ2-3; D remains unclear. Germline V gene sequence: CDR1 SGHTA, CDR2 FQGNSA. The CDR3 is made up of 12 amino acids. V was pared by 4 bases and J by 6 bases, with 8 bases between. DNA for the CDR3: TGTGCCAGCAGCTCCGTTCGCGATACGCAGTATTTT. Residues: CASSSVRDTQYF.

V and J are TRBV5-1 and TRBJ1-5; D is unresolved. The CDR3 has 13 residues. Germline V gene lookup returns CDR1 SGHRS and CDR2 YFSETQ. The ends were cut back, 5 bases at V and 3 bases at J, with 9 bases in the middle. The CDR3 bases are TGCGCCAGCAGGCCCAGTCCCAATCAGCCCCAGCATTTT. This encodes CASRPSPNQPQHF.

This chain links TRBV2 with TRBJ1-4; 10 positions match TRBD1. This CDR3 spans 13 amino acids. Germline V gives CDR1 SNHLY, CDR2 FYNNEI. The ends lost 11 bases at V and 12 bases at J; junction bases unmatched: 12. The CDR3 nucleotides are TGTGCCGGTACCGGGACAGGGGCGGAGGAACTGTTTTTT. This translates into CAGTGTGAEELFF.

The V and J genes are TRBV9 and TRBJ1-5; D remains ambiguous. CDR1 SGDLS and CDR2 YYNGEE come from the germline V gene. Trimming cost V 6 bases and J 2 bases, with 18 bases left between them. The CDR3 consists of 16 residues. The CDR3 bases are TGTGCCAGCAACAAAGGCACTTCGATTGGCAATCAGCCCCAGCATTTT. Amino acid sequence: CASNKGTSIGNQPQHF. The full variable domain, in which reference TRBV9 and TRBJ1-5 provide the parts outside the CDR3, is DSGVTQTPKHLITATGQRVTLRCSPRSGDLSVYWYQQSLDQGLQFLIQYYNGEERAKGNILERFSAQQFPDLHSELNLSSLELGDSALYFCASNKGTSIGNQPQHFGDGTRLSIL.

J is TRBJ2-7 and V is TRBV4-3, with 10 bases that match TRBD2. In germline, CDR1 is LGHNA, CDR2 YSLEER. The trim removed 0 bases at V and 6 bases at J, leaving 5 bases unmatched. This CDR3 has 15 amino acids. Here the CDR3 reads CASSQEWTSGGEQYF. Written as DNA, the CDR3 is TGCGCCAGCAGCCAAGAATGGACTAGCGGCGGCGAGCAGTACTTC.

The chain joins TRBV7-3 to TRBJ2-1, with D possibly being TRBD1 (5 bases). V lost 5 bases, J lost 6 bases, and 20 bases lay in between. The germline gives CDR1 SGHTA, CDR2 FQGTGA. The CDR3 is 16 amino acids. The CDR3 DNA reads TGTGCCAGCAGCCCCAACTCGGGCGCAGGGCCCAATGAGCAGTTCTTC. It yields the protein CASSPNSGAGPNEQFF.

For the CDR3, the DNA is TGTGCCAGCAGCGGAGGAGTCCTAAGCTCCTACAATGAGCAGTTCTTC. Residues: CASSGGVLSSYNEQFF. The rearrangement joins TRBV5-6 to TRBJ2-1, with TRBD2 as a possible D gene (5 bases). The germline V gene encodes CDR1 SGHDT and CDR2 YYEEEE. The CDR3 sequence is 16 residues long. V lost 4 bases and J lost 0, with 14 bases in between.